A selection of T cell receptor beta chains follows, all from one sample in a study of CD8 T cells in ankylosing spondylitis. TCRdb analysed the 5' RACE reads with MiXCR anew, one entry per CDR3 protein. The sample shows more than 150,000 distinct CDR3 sequences, approximately 18% of them seen only once. The sample consisted of blood, either unsorted or a sorted T cell fraction (not recorded which). The receptors derive from a male donor aged 5 to 29 with ankylosing spondylitis or in good health (not recorded which). Both conserved end residues are part of each CDR3. The D gene is left open where the match is weak. Size is omitted from some rows. Given values are once, few, many or a class for expanded clones.

v_call,d_call,j_call,clone_size,cdr3_aa,cdr3_nt
TRBV12-3/TRBV12-4,TRBD2,TRBJ2-1,many,CASTLPGLAGIKVDEQFF,TGTGCCAGCACCCTACCCGGACTAGCGGGGATTAAGGTGGATGAGCAGTTCTTC
TRBV27,TRBD1,TRBJ2-2,many,CASRMTGGGRELFF,TGTGCCAGCAGAATGACAGGGGGTGGCCGGGAGCTGTTTTTT
TRBV3-1,.,TRBJ2-1,many,CASSQDVVGGGRYNEQFF,TGTGCCAGCAGCCAAGACGTAGTTGGCGGAGGAAGGTACAATGAGCAGTTCTTC
TRBV6-5,.,TRBJ2-1,many,CASSWGPLATVDEQFF,TGTGCCAGCAGTTGGGGACCACTAGCTACGGTGGATGAGCAGTTCTTC
TRBV20-1,.,TRBJ1-3,.,CSVAPAGFSGNTIYF,TGCAGTGTCGCTCCCGCAGGGTTCTCTGGAAACACCATATATTTT
TRBV7-3,TRBD2,TRBJ2-7,many,CASSLAGGSYEQYF,TGTGCCAGCAGCTTAGCGGGGGGGAGCTACGAGCAGTACTTC
TRBV29-1,.,TRBJ1-6,many,CSVGGGNSPLHF,TGCAGCGTTGGGGGGGGAAATTCACCCCTCCACTTT
TRBV5-1,.,TRBJ1-1,.,CASSPDPTMNTEAFF,TGCGCCAGCAGCCCGGACCCAACGATGAACACTGAAGCTTTCTTT
TRBV20-1,TRBD2,TRBJ2-1,many,CSARETSGRIINEQFF,TGCAGTGCTAGGGAGACTAGCGGGAGGATTATAAATGAGCAGTTCTTC
TRBV5-5,TRBD2,TRBJ2-7,many,CASSTSGKTYEQYF,TGTGCCAGCTCGACTAGCGGGAAGACCTACGAGCAGTACTTC
TRBV5-1,TRBD2,TRBJ2-4,many,CASSASGAKNIQYF,TGCGCCAGCAGCGCTAGCGGAGCCAAAAACATTCAGTACTTC
TRBV4-2,.,TRBJ2-1,many,CASSQDRVSYNEQFF,TGTGCCAGCAGCCAAGACCGAGTCTCCTACAATGAGCAGTTCTTC
TRBV7-8,.,TRBJ2-2,many,CASSLGQLRTGELFF,TGTGCCAGCAGCTTAGGACAGCTGAGGACCGGGGAGCTGTTTTTT
TRBV5-1,.,TRBJ2-1,many,CASGPAGKYNEQFF,TGCGCCAGTGGACCCGCGGGTAAATACAATGAGCAGTTCTTC
TRBV20-1,.,TRBJ2-5,many,CSARQSETQYF,TGCAGTGCTAGACAATCGGAGACCCAGTACTTC
TRBV15,.,TRBJ2-5,.,CATSPKRGIQETQYF,TGTGCCACCAGCCCAAAGAGGGGAATACAAGAGACCCAGTACTTC
TRBV6-5,.,TRBJ2-2,many,CASSPSENTGELFF,TGTGCCAGCAGCCCGAGCGAGAACACCGGGGAGCTGTTTTTT
TRBV7-9,.,TRBJ2-1,.,CASSLEQGRDEQFF,TGTGCCAGCAGCTTGGAACAGGGGAGGGATGAGCAGTTCTTC
TRBV12-3/TRBV12-4,.,TRBJ2-2,many,CASSPIRATGELFF,TGTGCCAGCAGTCCCATCAGAGCCACCGGGGAGCTGTTTTTT
TRBV18,.,TRBJ2-1,many,CASSPPRLALNNEQFF,TGTGCCAGCTCACCACCGCGTTTAGCTCTGAACAATGAGCAGTTCTTC
TRBV28,.,TRBJ2-5,many,CASIGETQYF,TGTGCCAGCATTGGAGAGACCCAGTACTTC
TRBV7-9,.,TRBJ1-2,many,CASSLPPGPASNGYTF,TGTGCCAGCAGCCTCCCCCCCGGGCCAGCCTCCAATGGCTACACCTTC
TRBV4-1,.,TRBJ2-1,many,CASSQQEGPYNEQFF,TGCGCCAGCAGCCAACAAGAGGGCCCTTACAATGAGCAGTTCTTC
TRBV27,.,TRBJ1-6,many,CASSGQGNSPLHF,TGTGCCAGCAGTGGGCAGGGCAATTCACCCCTCCACTTT
TRBV19,.,TRBJ2-1,.,CASSTGPSNEQFF,TGTGCCAGTAGTACGGGGCCATCCAATGAGCAGTTCTTC